A selection of T cell receptor beta chains follows, all from one sample in a study of CD8 T cells in ankylosing spondylitis. TCRdb processed the 5' RACE reads anew with MiXCR; each CDR3 protein has one entry. The table has hundreds of thousands of distinct CDR3 sequences, approximately 17% seen once. Sequences were obtained from blood, either unsorted or a sorted T cell fraction (not recorded which). All receptors derive from a male donor with ankylosing spondylitis. The CDR3 runs from the conserved cysteine through the conserved F or W. The D gene is left open where the match is weak. Size is omitted from some rows. Given values are once, few, many or a class for expanded clones.

NA	TRBJ2-3	TRBD1	TRBV11-2	TGTGCCAGCAGCCAAGGGGACAGCCTGAACACAGATACGCAGTATTTT	CASSQGDSLNTDTQYF
NA	TRBJ2-7	NA	TRBV5-1	TGCGCCAGCAGCTTTACGGGGAGCTACGAGCAGTACTTC	CASSFTGSYEQYF
few	TRBJ2-2	NA	TRBV20-1	TGCAGTGCTAGAGTCCCCGGGGGCGGGGAGCTGTTTTTT	CSARVPGGGELFF
NA	TRBJ2-2	NA	TRBV2	TGTGCCACCGACAGGTCGGGCACCGGGGAGCTGTTTTTT	CATDRSGTGELFF
few	TRBJ2-1	NA	TRBV27	TGTGCCAGCAGGGCCTACAGGGGAGGGTGGAATGAGCAGTTCTTC	CASRAYRGGWNEQFF
many	TRBJ2-5	NA	TRBV4-3	TGCGCCAGCAGCCAAGATAGGAGTAAGCAAGAGACCCAGTACTTC	CASSQDRSKQETQYF
NA	TRBJ1-6	TRBD1	TRBV5-6	TGTGCCAGCAGCCCAGACAGGGTATCGAATTCACCCCTCCACTTT	CASSPDRVSNSPLHF
NA	TRBJ2-2	NA	TRBV18	TGTGCCAGCTCACCACCGGGAGCGTCCACCGGGGAGCTGTTTTTT	CASSPPGASTGELFF
NA	TRBJ2-7	NA	TRBV5-1	TGCGCCAGCAGCCCCATTACTCAGCTTGCCTCCTACGAGCAGTACTTC	CASSPITQLASYEQYF
NA	TRBJ2-1	NA	TRBV20-1	TGCAGTGCTAGAGATAACGGGAGAGGTTACAATGAGCAGTTCTTC	CSARDNGRGYNEQFF
few	TRBJ2-1	TRBD2	TRBV4-1	TGCGCCAGCAGCCAAGAGGAGGGGACTAGCGGCCGCAATGAGCAGTTCTTC	CASSQEEGTSGRNEQFF
NA	TRBJ2-5	NA	TRBV30	TGTGCCTGGACCCGGGACCTCGGACGGGAGACCCAGTACTTC	CAWTRDLGRETQYF
few	TRBJ2-1	TRBD2	TRBV20-1	TGCAGTGCTAGAGACCCCGCCGGGACTAGTTATGAGCAGTTCTTC	CSARDPAGTSYEQFF
few	TRBJ1-2	NA	TRBV2	TGTGCCAGCAGTGTCCTTAGGTTGGGAGAGAGATCTCGGGGCTACACCTTC	CASSVLRLGERSRGYTF
NA	TRBJ2-5	TRBD2	TRBV5-1	TGCGCCAGCAGCTTCGCGGGGGTAGGGGAGACCCAGTACTTC	CASSFAGVGETQYF
few	TRBJ2-7	NA	TRBV28	TGTGCCAGCACCTCGTGGGGCGGTTACGAGCAGTACTTC	CASTSWGGYEQYF
many	TRBJ2-3	TRBD2	TRBV5-1	TGCGCCAGCAGCTTCGACGCTAGCGGGAGAGGAACGCAGTATTTT	CASSFDASGRGTQYF
many	TRBJ1-5	NA	TRBV5-6	TGTGCCAGCAGCAAGGTGGATGCTAGCAATCAGCCCCAGCATTTT	CASSKVDASNQPQHF
few	TRBJ1-1	NA	TRBV5-1	TGCGCCAGCAGCTTGGCGGGAGGGGCCGCGGGCACTGAAGCTTTCTTT	CASSLAGGAAGTEAFF
few	TRBJ2-2	NA	TRBV5-6	TGTGCCAGCAGCTTGGTCAGGGGACGCAACACCGGGGAGCTGTTTTTT	CASSLVRGRNTGELFF
few	TRBJ2-2	NA	TRBV5-1	TGCGCCAGCAGCTTACGGGGGCGGGATGACGGGGAGCTGTTTTTT	CASSLRGRDDGELFF
NA	TRBJ2-1	TRBD2	TRBV7-2	TGTGCCAGCAGCGGGCAGCGGGGCCCCTACAATGAGCAGTTCTTC	CASSGQRGPYNEQFF
many	TRBJ2-2	NA	TRBV15	TGTGCCACCAGCAGAGAGAAGGGGAACACCGGGGAGCTGTTTTTT	CATSREKGNTGELFF
NA	TRBJ2-3	NA	TRBV11-1	TGTGCCAGCAGCGATGGCACCGCCGCCGCAGATACGCAGTATTTT	CASSDGTAAADTQYF
many	TRBJ2-7	NA	TRBV5-1	TGCGCCAGCAGCCCCGCTGACACTCGGAGCCCCTACGAGCAGTACTTC	CASSPADTRSPYEQYF
NA	TRBJ2-5	TRBD2	TRBV5-4	TGTGCCAGCAGCTTGATTAGCCTAGCGGGACTCCAAGAGACCCAGTACTTC	CASSLISLAGLQETQYF
NA	TRBJ1-1	NA	TRBV2	TGTGCCAGTTGTTCGACGTACGCTGAAGCTTTCTTT	CASCSTYAEAFF
NA	TRBJ2-2	NA	TRBV19	TGTGCCAGTAGTATCCACGGGGCAGCGAACACCGGGGAGCTGTTTTTT	CASSIHGAANTGELFF
NA	TRBJ1-2	NA	TRBV6-1	TGTGCCAGCAGAACCGGGACGGGCTATGGCTACACCTTC	CASRTGTGYGYTF
NA	TRBJ2-7	TRBD2	TRBV20-1	TGCAGTGCGGAGCCCGGGGGGGGCTCCTACGAGCAGTACTTC	CSAEPGGGSYEQYF
few	TRBJ1-1	TRBD1	TRBV12-3/TRBV12-4	TGTGCCAGCAGGCCGACAGGGGGCCTCGGTGAAGCTTTCTTT	CASRPTGGLGEAFF